What follows are 18 T cell receptor beta chains derived from one specimen sequenced in a study of T cells in Graves' hyperthyroidism and ophthalmopathy. Regions amplified from RNA transcripts were the TCR beta CDR3 regions. The TCR CDR3 was amplified in a first-round RT-PCR using the HTBI primer set. MiXCR was run by TCRdb on the multiplex PCR reads, yielding one entry per CDR3 protein. The table lists 600,000 or so distinct CDR3 sequences, roughly 15% of them singletons. Sequencing input: blood. The receptor set was obtained from a woman aged 45-65 years with Graves' ophthalmopathy.

This clonotype came up many times. The chain carries TRBV5-6 and TRBJ2-5; D unresolved. This CDR3 has 13 residues. V was clipped by 4 bases and J by 5 bases, with 12 bases between them. CDR1 is SGHDT and CDR2 is YYEEEE in the germline V gene. The CDR3 sequence is CASSGASAETQYF. The CDR3 DNA sequence: TGTGCCAGCAGCGGAGCCTCAGCGGAGACCCAGTACTTC.

In regard to this clonotype: With a much larger clone just one base away, this may be a read error. The chain combines TRBV29-1 with TRBJ2-7, with TRBD1 matching 11 bases. Germline values: CDR1 SQVTM, CDR2 ANQGSEA. Germline trimming cut 8 bases from V and 3 bases from J; bases unmatched to any gene: 9. The CDR3 runs 14 residues. The CDR3 spells CSIGPGTGGYEQYF. CDR3 coding DNA: TGCAGCATAGGTCCCGGGACAGGGGGCTACGAGCAGTACTTC.

Note on this clonotype: A read error may be the cause here, since a much bigger clone is one base away. The chain combines TRBV6-1 with TRBJ2-2, with TRBD2 matching 7 bases. Per germline, CDR1 MNHNS and CDR2 SASEGT. This CDR3 contains 15 residues. The CDR3 DNA is TGTGCCAGCAACCCAAAGGGGAGGGGAACCGGGGGGCTGTTTTTT. Its translation: CASNPKGRGTGGLFF.

Many counts were recorded for this clonotype. This CDR3 is CAWSGNVRNVYEQYF. The CDR3 DNA sequence: TGTGCCTGGAGTGGAAACGTCAGAAATGTTTACGAGCAGTACTTC. J is TRBJ2-7 and V is TRBV30; no definite D call. This CDR3 spans 15 amino acids. V lost 1 base, J lost 4 bases, and 17 bases lay in between. From germline, CDR1 is GTSNPN and CDR2 SVGIG (reference sequence).

A few counts support this clonotype. The chain joins TRBV9 to TRBJ2-2; no definite D call. The CDR3 is made up of 12 amino acids. V lost 0 bases and J lost 8, with 5 bases in between. Per the germline V gene, CDR1 is SGDLS and CDR2 is YYNGEE. CDR3 loop: CASSVAGGELFF. CDR3 nucleotides: TGTGCCAGCAGCGTAGCCGGAGGGGAGCTGTTTTTT.

The V gene is TRBV6-1, the J gene TRBJ2-7; TRBD2 agrees at 16 bases. The ends lost 5 bases at V and 0 bases at J; junction bases unmatched: 13. This CDR3 is built from 20 residues. The germline CDR1 and CDR2 sequences are MNHNS and SASEGT. CDR3 sequence reads: CASSSRDGGLAGGGSYEQYF. CDR3 DNA: TGTGCCAGCAGTAGCCGGGACGGGGGACTAGCGGGAGGGGGCTCCTACGAGCAGTACTTC.

As concerns this clonotype: This could be a read error, since a much larger clone is one nucleotide away. This chain uses TRBV15 with TRBJ1-5, with D uncertain. The CDR3 has 14 amino acids. V lost 4 bases, J lost 6 bases, and 13 bases lay in between. Germline-derived CDR1 and CDR2 are LNHNV and YYDKDF (reference sequence). In DNA, the CDR3 is TGTGCCACCAGCACCCGGAAGGGTCTTCAGCCCCAGCATTTT. This gives the protein CATSTRKGLQPQHF.

The chain recombines TRBV15 with TRBJ2-7; D is unclear. CDR3 size: 11 residues. The ends were cut back, 5 bases at V and 6 bases at J, with 8 bases in the middle. Germline V lookup: CDR1 LNHNV, CDR2 YYDKDF (reference sequence). As DNA, the CDR3 is TGTGCCACCAGCTTGGATTCCGAGCAGTACTTC. Its protein product is CATSLDSEQYF.

This clonotype was recorded at least ten times. The chain links TRBV7-3 to TRBJ2-5; 10 nucleotides line up with TRBD1. Per germline, CDR1 SGHTA and CDR2 FQGTGA. J was trimmed by 1 base and V by 3 bases; bases with no gene match: 5. This CDR3 is 16 amino acids long. CDR3 DNA sequence: TGTGCCAGCAGCTTTGGGACAGGGGAAGCCCAAGAGACCCAGTACTTC. It encodes CASSFGTGEAQETQYF.

This clonotype showed up just a few times. This rearrangement joins TRBV9 to TRBJ2-3; D gene ambiguous. V dropped 0 bases and J dropped 2 bases, with 13 bases sitting between them. Germline V gene sequence: CDR1 SGDLS, CDR2 YYNGEE. This CDR3 contains 16 residues. In DNA, the CDR3 is TGTGCCAGCAGCGTAGCCTGGGAAGTTCTCACAGATACGCAGTATTTT. This encodes CASSVAWEVLTDTQYF.

This clonotype occurred many times. The V gene is TRBV27, the J gene TRBJ2-7, with TRBD2 matching over 12 bases. CDR1 MNHEY and CDR2 SMNVEV come from the germline V gene (reference sequence). With V trimmed by 6 bases and J by 0 bases, 6 bases remained unmatched. The CDR3 is made up of 16 amino acids. This CDR3 is CASRLAGGLSSYEQYF. For the CDR3, the DNA is TGTGCCAGCAGACTAGCGGGGGGTCTCAGCTCCTACGAGCAGTACTTC.

In its sample, this clonotype was seen a few times. V usage is TRBV7-9 and J usage is TRBJ2-3; D might be TRBD2 (6 bases). This CDR3 contains 15 residues. CDR1 SEHNR and CDR2 FQNEAQ come from the germline V gene (reference sequence). V was cut by 5 bases and J by 3 bases, with 15 bases left in between. In DNA, the CDR3 is TGTGCCAGCAGCCTTGGCGGGGTGAAAACAGATACGCAGTATTTT. It is translated as CASSLGGVKTDTQYF.

This clonotype appeared a few times. The V call is TRBV27, the J call TRBJ2-7; the D is unclear. The CDR3 runs 15 residues. Deletions cut 7 bases from V and 3 bases from J, with 19 bases between. Germline V gene sequence: CDR1 MNHEY, CDR2 SMNVEV (reference sequence). DNA for the CDR3: TGTGCCAGCAAGCCTAGGTTCCTTGCGGACTACGAGCAGTACTTC. This codes for CASKPRFLADYEQYF.

This chain uses TRBV11-2 with TRBJ1-5; D is unresolved. The CDR3 runs 13 residues. V lost 4 bases and J lost 7, with 11 bases in between. Germline V gene lookup returns CDR1 SGHAT and CDR2 FQNNGV. CDR3 residues: CASSSTAVQPQHF. DNA for the CDR3: TGTGCCAGCAGCTCGACCGCGGTGCAGCCCCAGCATTTT.

The chain links TRBV18 to TRBJ1-3; the D is unclear. This CDR3 contains 14 residues. CDR1 is KGHSH and CDR2 is LQKENI in the germline V gene. Trimming removed 4 bases from V and 0 bases from J, with 7 bases in between. The CDR3 DNA follows: TGTGCCAGCTCACTCGGGGACTCTGGAAACACCATATATTTT. Amino acid sequence: CASSLGDSGNTIYF.

This chain connects TRBV7-9 to TRBJ1-1; D call uncertain. Trimming took off 10 bases at V and 8 bases at J, with 14 bases between the two ends. The germline gives CDR1 SEHNR, CDR2 FQNEAQ (reference sequence). The CDR3 spans 11 residues. The CDR3 nucleotides read TGTGCCACCCGGATGGGAGCAGAAGCTTTCTTT. Protein: CATRMGAEAFF.

This clonotype was detected many times. The CDR3: CASSYSGTGKSDEQYF. Here the CDR3 DNA reads TGTGCCAGCAGTTATTCCGGGACAGGGAAGTCCGACGAGCAGTACTTC. The chain carries TRBV6-2 or TRBV6-3 and TRBJ2-7; 9 bases map to TRBD1. In germline, CDR1 is MNHEY, CDR2 SVGEGT. The length of the CDR3 is 16 residues. V was pared by 3 bases and J by 5 bases, with 11 bases of the junction left unmatched.

J is TRBJ2-7 and V is TRBV6-5; 12 bases are shared with TRBD2. This CDR3 is 18 amino acids long. Trimming removed 4 bases from V and 4 bases from J; junction bases left unmatched: 14. Germline assignment: CDR1 MNHEY and CDR2 SVGAGI. CDR3 region: CASSSQGLAGTLDYEQYF. In DNA, the CDR3 is TGTGCCAGCAGTTCCCAAGGACTAGCGGGGACCCTAGATTACGAGCAGTACTTC.